This T cell receptor (beta chain) was observed in a study of early T cells in non-severe SARS-CoV-2 infection (dated by TCRdb to the early 2020s). With regard to the full study: Because TCR sequencing relied on bulk RNA taken from unsorted whole blood, pairing of alpha and beta chains was not possible. Paper-wide results and their limitations: VDJdb matching was skewed toward anti-spike CD8 responses and likely underestimated virus-specific expansions, missing private and CD4 specificities.

A case-control design nested within a healthcare worker cohort in London, UK, was used, with weekly nasopharyngeal swab PCR tests and blood sampling performed. Healthcare workers were recruited between 23 and 31 March 2020, during the week of the UK lockdown, and were followed weekly for up to 16 weeks. Spanning cysteine to phenylalanine, the CDR3 consists of 13 amino acids. CDR3 DNA only is kept here, 39 bases in frame from base 1. Trimming removed 7 bases from V and 5 bases from J, leaving 15 bases between the germline ends. The protocol used for the library was 5' RACE. The sequencer was a NextSeq 500. To correct for sequencing error and PCR bias, the TCR library protocol tagged individual cDNA molecules with unique molecular identifiers. Both TCR alpha and beta chains were sequenced, and tight co-correlation was observed between alpha and beta sequence abundances in each sample. Under the source paper's analysis protocol: Decombinator V4 was used to perform V gene, J gene and CDR3 annotation of TCR sequences. TCRs were defined as expanded if a significant change between any two time points was detected under a Poisson model with p below 0.0001. TCR abundances were normalised to the total number of TCRs sequenced in each sample and reported as counts per million. TRAV1-2 paired with TRAJ12, TRAJ20 or TRAJ33 defined MAIT TCRs, while TRAV10 paired with TRAJ18 defined iNKT TCRs. VDJdb, accessed on 1 November 2021, was searched for TCRs annotated for CMV, EBV and SARS-CoV-2, and TCRs annotated for more than one antigen were excluded. Starting from the raw public reads, TCRdb applied fastp trimming at Q25, assembled clones with MiXCR and retained in-frame beta chains. Merged by CDR3 protein, the rows form single entries marked with the most common genes and DNA. TCRdb's processing, not the authors' own work, is the source of the V and J calls. The table for this sample lists about 70,000 distinct CDR3 sequences; roughly 4.9% of them were counted only once. Jointly, the top ten make up 3% to 4% of the sample.

The sample holds a few counts of this clonotype. No cognate antigen has been identified for it. No clone much larger than this one lies a single base away; base qualities are absent. The specimen was whole blood, collected at baseline. The TCR originated in an adult who was a healthcare worker with PCR-confirmed SARS-CoV-2 infection or an uninfected control (not recorded which). The donor label of this sample is uncertain. The chain was built from TRBV12-3 or TRBV12-4 and TRBJ2-7, with the D gene not confidently named. The CDR3 protein is CASTRPGPNEQYF. The nucleotide sequence is given as TGTGCCAGCACCCGGCCTGGACCGAACGAGCAGTACTTC.